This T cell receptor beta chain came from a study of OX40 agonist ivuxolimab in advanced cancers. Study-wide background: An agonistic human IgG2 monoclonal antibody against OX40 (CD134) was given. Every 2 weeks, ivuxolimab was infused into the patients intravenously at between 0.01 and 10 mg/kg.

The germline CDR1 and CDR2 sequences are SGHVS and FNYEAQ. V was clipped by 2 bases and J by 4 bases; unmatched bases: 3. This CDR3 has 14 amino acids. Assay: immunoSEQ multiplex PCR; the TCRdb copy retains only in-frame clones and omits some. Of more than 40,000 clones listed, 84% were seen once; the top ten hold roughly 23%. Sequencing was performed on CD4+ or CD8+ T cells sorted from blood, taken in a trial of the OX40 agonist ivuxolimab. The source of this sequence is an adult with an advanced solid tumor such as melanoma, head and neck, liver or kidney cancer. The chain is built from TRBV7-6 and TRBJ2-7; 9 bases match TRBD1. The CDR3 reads CASSLLDRGYEQYF. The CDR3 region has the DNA TGTGCCAGCAGCTTACTGGACAGGGGTTACGAGCAGTACTTC. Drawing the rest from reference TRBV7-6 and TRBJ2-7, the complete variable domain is GAGVSQSPRYKVTKRGQDVALRCDPISGHVSLYWYRQALGQGPEFLTYFNYEAQQDKSGLPNDRFSAERPEGSISTLTIQRTEQRDSAMYRCASSLLDRGYEQYFGPGTRLTVT.